This T cell receptor beta chain was sequenced in a study of metastatic and nonmetastatic thyroid tumors. The overall study: Repertoire comparison spanned blood and tumor or nodule tissue of malignant and benign thyroid patients. General study findings and limits: Compared with benign nodules, malignant thyroid tumors were reported to have significantly higher TCR beta diversity in both blood and tumor.

In the original workflow: To classify distant metastasis in papillary thyroid cancer, a model was built from CDR3 differences across clinicopathological groups. TCRdb reassembled clones from the PCR reads with MiXCR. The V and J calls were not made by the authors but by TCRdb's processing. The repertoire includes 25,000 or so clones, about 15% of them detected once, and about 15% sits in the top ten. Thyroid surgery took place with no prior treatment in any patient. Per the germline V gene, CDR1 is SNHLY and CDR2 is FYNNEI. This CDR3 region has 16 residues. This clone was counted at least ten times. What it recognizes is unknown. The junction departs from the called germline gene at one end, perhaps through a read error.

The source of this sequence is a male donor with papillary thyroid cancer or a benign thyroid nodule (not recorded which). Some clones in this sample may be carry-over from other donors' samples. The V gene is TRBV2, the J gene TRBJ1-1, with D tentatively TRBD1 (6 bases). The sequenced sample was blood. The DNA for the CDR3 is TGTGCCAGACTTAGATCCACGGAGGGGGTGAATACTGAAGCTTTCTTT. This encodes CARLRSTEGVNTEAFF. Supplemented by reference TRBV2 and TRBJ1-1, the full variable domain reads EPEVTQTPSHQVTQMGQEVILRCVPISNHLYFYWYRQILGQKVEFLVSFYNNEISEKSEIFDDQFSVERPDGSNFTLKIRSTKLEDSAMYFCARLRSTEGVNTEAFFGQGTRLTVV.